This is a list of T cell receptor beta chains from one sample in a study of siplizumab effects on memory and regulatory T cells. Produced via immunoSEQ multiplex PCR; TCRdb's table is partial and in-frame only. Here the sample spans around 100,000 clones, 90% to 95% being singletons. Sequencing input: non-Treg CD4+ T cells sorted from blood. The origin of the receptors is a human donor in good health. Each CDR3 is given with its conserved first and last residue. D genes are given only for firm matches. For some rows the clone size is stated as once, few or many, or as a class when expanded; others skip it.

TRBJ2-5,TRBV7-6,-,-,CASSFGTVQETQYF,TGTGCCAGCAGCTTCGGGACCGTTCAAGAGACCCAGTACTTC
TRBJ2-3,TRBV7-2,-,TRBD2,CASSFGSGRTDTQYF,TGTGCCAGCAGCTTTGGCAGCGGGAGAACAGATACGCAGTATTTT
TRBJ2-7,TRBV12-2,-,-,CASRPPAKRECQRSYEQYF,TGTGCAAGTCGCCCCCCCGCCAAGCGGGAGTGTCAGAGGTCCTACGAGCAGTACTTC
TRBJ2-6,TRBV19,-,TRBD1,CASSTGQGATGANVLTF,TGTGCCAGTAGTACGGGACAGGGGGCTACTGGGGCCAACGTCCTGACTTTC
TRBJ1-5,TRBV5-8,-,TRBD1,CASSFQTGVSNQPQHF,TGTGCCAGCAGCTTCCAAACAGGGGTAAGCAATCAGCCCCAGCATTTT
TRBJ2-1,TRBV19,once,-,CASRKAEFTSSYNEQFF,TGTGCCAGTAGGAAAGCGGAGTTTACAAGCTCCTACAATGAGCAGTTCTTC
TRBJ1-3,TRBV5-1,-,TRBD1,CASSDGQGWASGNTIYF,TGCGCCAGCAGCGACGGACAGGGGTGGGCCTCTGGAAACACCATATATTTT
TRBJ2-7,TRBV13,once,-,CASSLMEDSYEQYF,TGTGCCAGCAGCTTAATGGAGGACTCCTACGAGCAGTACTTC
TRBJ1-2,TRBV11-2,-,-,CASSLSLGNRDNIYGYTF,TGTGCCAGCAGCCTCAGCCTAGGGAATCGGGACAACATTTATGGCTACACCTTC
TRBJ1-2,TRBV19,few,-,CASRPGIVNYGYTF,TGTGCCAGTAGGCCAGGGATCGTTAACTATGGCTACACCTTC
TRBJ2-7,TRBV7-2,-,TRBD1,CASSHLTGLDEQYF,TGTGCCAGCAGCCACTTGACAGGGTTGGACGAGCAGTACTTC
TRBJ2-1,TRBV19,once,-,CATRPGGYNEQFF,TGTGCCACGAGGCCGGGTGGCTACAATGAGCAGTTCTTC
TRBJ1-2,TRBV9,-,-,CASSERFGGPGGYTF,TGTGCCAGCAGCGAGAGGTTTGGCGGACCAGGGGGCTACACCTTC
TRBJ2-5,TRBV7-2,-,-,CASSLGAGETQYF,TGTGCCAGCAGCCTGGGGGCCGGAGAGACCCAGTACTTC
TRBJ1-1,TRBV28,-,-,CASSFGSLGNTEAFF,TGTGCCAGCAGTTTTGGTTCACTGGGAAACACTGAAGCTTTCTTT
TRBJ1-5,TRBV18,once,-,CASSPPGDQPQHF,TGTGCCAGCTCACCACCCGGGGACCAGCCCCAGCATTTT
TRBJ2-5,TRBV2,-,TRBD2,CASRSGTQIEETQYF,TGTGCCAGCAGAAGCGGGACGCAGATCGAAGAGACCCAGTACTTC
TRBJ1-2,TRBV5-1,-,TRBD1,CASSSGQATNYGYTF,TGCGCCAGCAGCTCGGGACAGGCGACTAACTATGGCTACACCTTC
TRBJ2-2,TRBV19,-,TRBD1,CASNLRQGVGTGELFF,TGTGCCAGTAACCTTAGACAGGGCGTCGGCACCGGGGAGCTGTTTTTT
TRBJ2-1,TRBV2,-,-,CASSELRNEQFF,TGTGCCAGCAGTGAACTCAGGAATGAGCAGTTCTTC
TRBJ2-5,TRBV11-2,-,-,CASSTTGILQETQYF,TGTGCCAGCAGCACCACAGGGATACTCCAAGAGACCCAGTACTTC
TRBJ2-6,TRBV18,once,-,CASSPLGHSGANVLTF,TGTGCCAGCTCACCATTAGGGCACTCTGGGGCCAACGTCCTGACTTTC
TRBJ1-6,TRBV6-6,-,TRBD1,CASSYLDQGGSPLHF,TGTGCCAGCAGTTACTTAGACCAGGGGGGTTCACCCCTCCACTTT
TRBJ1-4,TRBV2,-,TRBD1,CASTERTGNEKLFF,TGTGCCAGCACCGAACGGACAGGAAACGAAAAACTGTTTTTT
TRBJ2-3,TRBV9,-,-,CASSAGGRVGDTQYF,TGTGCCAGCAGCGCGGGGGGCAGGGTGGGAGATACGCAGTATTTT
TRBJ1-4,TRBV7-9,-,-,CASSLHRETNEKLFF,TGTGCCAGCAGCTTGCACAGGGAGACTAATGAAAAACTGTTTTTT
TRBJ2-5,TRBV30,-,-,CAWTKGLAQYF,TGTGCCTGGACAAAGGGTTTGGCCCAGTACTTC
TRBJ1-1,TRBV30,once,-,CAWNRAGPGNTEAFF,TGTGCCTGGAATCGGGCAGGGCCAGGAAACACTGAAGCTTTCTTT
TRBJ2-1,TRBV19,-,TRBD2,CASTTSGSRVYNEQFF,TGTGCCAGTACAACTAGCGGGAGTCGGGTCTACAATGAGCAGTTCTTC
TRBJ1-2,TRBV6-5,few,-,CASKRSDGGYTF,TGTGCCAGCAAGAGGTCGGACGGCGGCTACACCTTC
TRBJ2-3,TRBV30,-,-,CAWSEGTNTDTQYF,TGTGCCTGGAGTGAGGGCACAAACACAGATACGCAGTATTTT
TRBJ2-5,TRBV5-1,-,TRBD2,CASSLSLAGGPQETQYF,TGCGCCAGCAGCTTGTCCCTAGCGGGAGGGCCACAAGAGACCCAGTACTTC
TRBJ1-2,TRBV10-1,-,TRBD1,CASSPAGTGPAENGYTF,TGCGCCAGCAGTCCTGCCGGGACAGGGCCCGCCGAAAATGGCTACACCTTC
TRBJ2-7,TRBV5-1,-,-,CASSLVLGTYEQYF,TGCGCCAGCAGCTTGGTTCTGGGTACCTACGAGCAGTACTTC
TRBJ2-2,TRBV4-3,-,-,CASSQIRVTGELFF,TGCGCCAGCAGCCAAATAAGAGTCACCGGGGAGCTGTTTTTT
TRBJ2-7,TRBV30,-,-,CALGGFYEQYF,TGTGCCTTGGGAGGTTTCTACGAGCAGTACTTC
TRBJ2-2,TRBV7-8,-,-,CASSLIPTLSNTGELFF,TGTGCCAGCAGCTTAATTCCGACCCTATCGAACACCGGGGAGCTGTTTTTT
TRBJ1-5,TRBV18,-,-,CASSVDGTNSNQPQHF,TGTGCCAGCTCGGTAGATGGGACAAACAGCAATCAGCCCCAGCATTTT
TRBJ1-2,TRBV5-1,-,TRBD1,CASSLGGTGANYGYTF,TGCGCCAGCAGCTTGGGCGGGACAGGGGCGAACTATGGCTACACCTTC
TRBJ1-4,TRBV11-2,-,-,CASSFGLHGTNEKLFF,TGTGCCAGCAGCTTTGGTCTCCACGGGACTAATGAAAAACTGTTTTTT